These 20 T cell receptor beta chains originate from one sample sequenced in a study of CD8 T cells in ankylosing spondylitis. MiXCR, run by TCRdb on the 5' RACE reads, gives a single entry per CDR3 protein. The sample shows 250,000 to 350,000 distinct CDR3 sequences, 20% of them seen only once. The specimen was blood, either unsorted or a sorted T cell fraction (not recorded which). These receptors were collected from a male donor with ankylosing spondylitis or in good health (not recorded which).

The table lists this clonotype with a few counts. This rearrangement joins TRBV10-3 to TRBJ2-4, with a tentative D call TRBD1 (5 bases). The CDR3 contains 14 residues. The germline V and J ends were trimmed by 4 bases and 6 bases, with 13 bases remaining between them. Germline CDR1 is ENHRY and CDR2 is SYGVKD. The DNA for the CDR3 is TGTGCCATCAGTGTTCAACAAGGGGCAAACATTCAGTACTTC. It is translated as CAISVQQGANIQYF.

V is TRBV5-1 and J is TRBJ2-3, with 10 bases lining up with TRBD2. CDR1 is SGHRS and CDR2 is YFSETQ in the germline V gene. With 0 bases clipped from V and 5 bases from J, the junction kept 6 bases outside the gene matches. The CDR3 has 16 residues. The CDR3 here is CASSLGSSGSRDTQYF. The CDR3 DNA follows: TGCGCCAGCAGCTTGGGGTCTAGCGGGAGTAGAGATACGCAGTATTTT.

The chain carries TRBV12-3 or TRBV12-4 and TRBJ2-1, with D perhaps matching TRBD1 or TRBD2 (6 bases each). V lost 5 bases to trimming and J lost 7 bases, with 18 bases between them. The CDR3 is 15 residues long. CDR3: CASSGLRGASNEQFF. The CDR3 DNA reads TGTGCCAGCAGTGGGCTGAGGGGGGCCTCTAATGAGCAGTTCTTC.

This sequence joins TRBV20-1 and TRBJ2-3; D gene unclear. In germline, CDR1 is DFQATT, CDR2 SNEGSKA (reference sequence). V gave up 3 bases and J gave up 0 bases, with 7 bases separating them. CDR3 length equals 13 residues. DNA for the CDR3: TGCAGTGCTAGTGGACCTAGCACAGATACGCAGTATTTT. This gives the protein CSASGPSTDTQYF.

This rearrangement joins TRBV18 to TRBJ2-5; 14 positions match TRBD2. Per germline, CDR1 KGHSH and CDR2 LQKENI. V was pared by 6 bases and J by 0 bases, with 9 bases of the junction left unmatched. The CDR3 runs 18 residues. CDR3 sequence (DNA): TGTGCCAGCTCCCCCGGGACTAGCGGGGGTTGGTACCAAGAGACCCAGTACTTC. Translated, it gives CASSPGTSGGWYQETQYF.

The CDR3 region has the DNA TGCAGCTGTGGGACGGGAGATAACACCGGGGAGCTGTTTTTT. Its protein is CSCGTGDNTGELFF. This chain uses TRBV29-1 with TRBJ2-2, with D maybe TRBD2 (6 bases). Trimming shortened V by 8 bases and J by 2 bases, and 15 bases separated the two germline ends. The CDR3 length is 14 residues. CDR1 is SQVTM, CDR2 ANQGSEA, per germline.

The chain employs TRBV18 and TRBJ1-1; D unresolved. Trimming pared 2 bases from V and 11 bases from J, leaving 12 bases between. The CDR3 is 12 amino acids. Germline CDR1 reads KGHSH; CDR2 reads LQKENI. CDR3 in DNA: TGTGCCAGCTCACCAATGAGGGATGGGGCTTTCTTT. It yields the protein CASSPMRDGAFF.

This sequence joins TRBV6-1 and TRBJ1-6; 7 bases map to TRBD1. This CDR3 spans 15 amino acids. V shed 7 bases and J 5 bases; nucleotides not matched to a gene: 8. Germline loops: CDR1 MNHNS, CDR2 SASEGT. The CDR3 nucleotides are TGTGCCAGCACGCCAGGGGACAGAAATAATTCACCCCTCCACTTT. This gives the protein CASTPGDRNNSPLHF.

This clonotype showed up just a few times. V and J are TRBV2 and TRBJ2-3; D call uncertain. Trimming left V 6 bases short and J 4 bases short, with 11 bases between. There are 13 residues in the CDR3. The germline gives CDR1 SNHLY, CDR2 FYNNEI. The CDR3 sequence is CASRPFEPDTQYF. DNA of the CDR3: TGTGCCAGCAGACCTTTCGAGCCAGATACGCAGTATTTT. The full variable domain, completed using reference TRBV2 and TRBJ2-3, is EPEVTQTPSHQVTQMGQEVILRCVPISNHLYFYWYRQILGQKVEFLVSFYNNEISEKSEIFDDQFSVERPDGSNFTLKIRSTKLEDSAMYFCASRPFEPDTQYFGPGTRLTVL.

The sample holds many counts of this clonotype. This rearrangement joins TRBV20-1 to TRBJ1-1; D remains ambiguous. The CDR3 sequence is 14 residues long. The V end was cut by 6 bases, the J end by 0 bases, with 14 bases between. From germline, CDR1 is DFQATT and CDR2 SNEGSKA (reference sequence). The CDR3 nucleotides are TGCAGTGCCCCCAGTGATTACGTGAACACTGAAGCTTTCTTT. It specifies CSAPSDYVNTEAFF.

V and J are TRBV29-1 and TRBJ1-2, with 7 bases aligning to TRBD1. CDR1 is SQVTM and CDR2 is ANQGSEA in the germline V gene. There are 14 residues in the CDR3. After removal of 3 bases from V and 4 bases from J, the junction contained 8 bases not matched to a gene. The CDR3 region is CSVDQGRGAYGYTF. The CDR3 nucleotides read TGCAGCGTTGACCAAGGCAGGGGGGCCTATGGCTACACCTTC.

The chain is built from TRBV11-2 and TRBJ2-3; D remains ambiguous. The CDR3 has 14 amino acids. The V gene's germline CDR1 is SGHAT and CDR2 FQNNGV. Trimming took off 1 base at V and 0 bases at J, with 5 bases between the two ends. The CDR3 sequence is CASSLVLSTDTQYF. In nucleotides, the CDR3 is TGTGCCAGCAGCTTAGTTCTGAGCACAGATACGCAGTATTTT.

The count of this clonotype is one. The germline gene is not matched at one end of the junction; a read error may be the cause. This chain joins TRBV11-2 and TRBJ1-1; TRBD1 is a possible D gene (5 bases). Per the germline V gene, CDR1 is SGHAT and CDR2 is FQNNGV. The CDR3 covers 15 residues. The CDR3: CASSLAAGMNSEAFF. The CDR3 coding sequence is TGTGCCAGCAGCTTAGCGGCAGGGATGAACTCTGAAGCTTTCTTT.

The table lists this clonotype with a few counts. This chain uses TRBV7-8 with TRBJ2-5; 9 nucleotides line up with TRBD2. With V trimmed by 0 bases and J by 0 bases, 8 bases remained unmatched. Germline V gives CDR1 SGHVS, CDR2 FQNEAQ. This CDR3 is built from 18 residues. CDR3 in amino acids: CASSLAFKGLAYQETQYF. For the CDR3, the DNA is TGTGCCAGCAGCTTAGCGTTTAAAGGACTAGCGTACCAAGAGACCCAGTACTTC.

The genes are TRBV7-2 and TRBJ2-2; 7 nucleotides agree with TRBD2. Germline V gives CDR1 SGHTA, CDR2 FQGNSA. There are 16 residues in the CDR3. Trimming cost V 5 bases and J 0 bases; bases outside gene matches: 6. CDR3 in DNA: TGTGCCAGCAGCCCTCAGGCGGGGGCGAACACCGGGGAGCTGTTTTTT. It specifies CASSPQAGANTGELFF.

The V gene is TRBV20-1, the J gene TRBJ2-3, with D uncertain. Per the germline V gene, CDR1 is DFQATT and CDR2 is SNEGSKA (reference sequence). The CDR3 is 15 amino acids. Trimming stripped 4 bases from V and 2 bases from J, with 16 bases between. The CDR3: CSAKDGSIYTDTQYF. DNA for the CDR3: TGCAGTGCTAAGGATGGTAGCATCTACACAGATACGCAGTATTTT.

This clonotype was recorded many times. This chain links TRBV20-1 with TRBJ1-1; D remains ambiguous. CDR3 length: 18 residues. Trimming pared 0 bases from V and 1 base from J, leaving 21 bases between. CDR1 and CDR2 (germline): DFQATT, SNEGSKA (reference sequence). The CDR3 loop is CSARDPAVQVVGNTEAFF. CDR3 bases: TGCAGTGCTAGAGATCCAGCGGTCCAGGTGGTGGGGAACACTGAAGCTTTCTTT.

This clonotype was counted a few times. The chain uses TRBV10-3 and TRBJ2-1; 10 nucleotides agree with TRBD2. V lost 0 bases and J lost 8; bases outside the gene matches: 7. Germline V gives CDR1 ENHRY, CDR2 SYGVKD. The CDR3 totals 16 residues. The CDR3 loop is CAISESIPSGGDEQFF. CDR3 nucleotide sequence: TGTGCCATCAGTGAGTCGATCCCTAGCGGGGGCGATGAGCAGTTCTTC.

V usage is TRBV12-3 or TRBV12-4 and J usage is TRBJ1-4; 8 positions match TRBD1. The J segment lost 5 bases and the V segment lost 5 bases, leaving 7 bases of the junction unmatched. CDR3 length: 15 amino acids. CDR3 DNA sequence: TGTGCCAGCAGTCTCCTGACAGGGGTAAATGAAAAACTGTTTTTT. Protein product: CASSLLTGVNEKLFF.

Here the CDR3 DNA reads TGCGCCAGCAGCTTGGACGGACGGACTAATGAAAAACTGTTTTTT. Residues: CASSLDGRTNEKLFF. V and J are TRBV5-1 and TRBJ1-4, with unresolved D. CDR1 SGHRS and CDR2 YFSETQ come from the germline V gene. Trimming cost V 0 bases and J 2 bases, with 8 bases left between them. This CDR3 spans 15 amino acids.